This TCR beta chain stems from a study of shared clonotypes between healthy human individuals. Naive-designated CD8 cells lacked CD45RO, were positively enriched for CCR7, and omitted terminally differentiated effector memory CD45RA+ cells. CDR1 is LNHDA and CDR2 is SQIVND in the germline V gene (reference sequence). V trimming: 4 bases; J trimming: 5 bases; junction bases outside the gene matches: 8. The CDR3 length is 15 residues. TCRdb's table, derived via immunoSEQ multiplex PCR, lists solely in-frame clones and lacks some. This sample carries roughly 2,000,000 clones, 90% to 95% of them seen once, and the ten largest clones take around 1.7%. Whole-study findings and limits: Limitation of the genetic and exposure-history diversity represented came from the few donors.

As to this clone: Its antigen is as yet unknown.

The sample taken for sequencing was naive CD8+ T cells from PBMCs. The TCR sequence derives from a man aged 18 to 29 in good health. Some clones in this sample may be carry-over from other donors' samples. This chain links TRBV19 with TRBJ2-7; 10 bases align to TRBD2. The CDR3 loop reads CASSRVAGGADEQYF. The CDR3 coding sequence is TGTGCCAGTAGTAGGGTAGCGGGAGGAGCCGACGAGCAGTACTTC.